The 6 T cell receptor beta chains below all came from one sample that was sequenced in a study of shared clonotypes between healthy human individuals. TCRdb keeps only in-frame clones here, not all; method: immunoSEQ multiplex PCR. The sample yields about 2.4 million clones, more than 85% seen once. The sequenced sample consisted of naive CD4+ T cells from PBMCs. The subset was: CD45RA+ positively selected. The receptors were gathered from a young man in good health. Some clones in this sample may be carry-over from other donors' samples.

The chain recombines TRBV7-2 with TRBJ1-1; D not certain. The CDR3 consists of 13 residues. Germline-derived CDR1 and CDR2 are SGHTA and FQGNSA. Trimming cost V 0 bases and J 11 bases, with 13 bases left between them. The CDR3 DNA sequence: TGTGCCAGCAGCTTAGCTCCTGAAACAGTGGCTTTCTTT. Residues: CASSLAPETVAFF.

The chain recombines TRBV2 with TRBJ1-2; the D is unclear. CDR1 and CDR2 from the germline V gene are SNHLY and FYNNEI. V gave up 6 bases and J gave up 1 base, with 15 bases separating them. The CDR3 length is 15 residues. The CDR3 DNA sequence: TGTGCCAGCAGGGGCGCAAGGAATCTTAACTATGGCTACACCTTC. This sequence encodes CASRGARNLNYGYTF. Based on the CDR3 plus reference TRBV2 and TRBJ1-2, the full variable domain is EPEVTQTPSHQVTQMGQEVILRCVPISNHLYFYWYRQILGQKVEFLVSFYNNEISEKSEIFDDQFSVERPDGSNFTLKIRSTKLEDSAMYFCASRGARNLNYGYTFGSGTRLTVV.

This chain links TRBV2 with TRBJ2-7; tentatively, D is TRBD1 (6 bases). The V end was cut by 4 bases, the J end by 7 bases, with 17 bases between. Germline CDR1 SNHLY, CDR2 FYNNEI. This CDR3 is 14 amino acids long. Here the CDR3 reads CASSVRVIRGEQYF. The CDR3 DNA is TGTGCCAGCAGTGTGCGGGTCATCAGGGGAGAGCAGTACTTC.

This chain links TRBV27 with TRBJ2-7; perhaps D is TRBD1 or TRBD2 (5 bases each). Germline assignment: CDR1 MNHEY and CDR2 SMNVEV (reference sequence). This CDR3 has 15 amino acids. The V end was cut by 5 bases, the J end by 1 base, with 15 bases between. The CDR3 nucleotides read TGTGCCAGCAGTCCGAGCAGGGAGTGGTCCTACGAGCAGTACTTC. Residues: CASSPSREWSYEQYF.

CDR3 coding DNA: TGTGCCAGCAGTCCCCGGAGGCCCCCACCCTACGAGCAGTACTTC. Protein: CASSPRRPPPYEQYF. The chain employs TRBV6-1 and TRBJ2-7; TRBD2 is a possible D gene (5 bases). V was cut by 5 bases and J by 2 bases, with 16 bases left in between. Germline loops: CDR1 MNHNS, CDR2 SASEGT. The CDR3 loop spans 15 amino acids.

This chain links TRBV7-2 with TRBJ2-6; D gene uncertain. The germline CDR1 and CDR2 sequences are SGHTA and FQGNSA. Trimming removed 1 base at V and 2 bases at J, with 6 bases between. The CDR3 is 15 amino acids. For the CDR3, the DNA is TGTGCCAGCAGCTTAGGGCCTACTGGGGCCAACGTCCTGACTTTC. Translation: CASSLGPTGANVLTF.